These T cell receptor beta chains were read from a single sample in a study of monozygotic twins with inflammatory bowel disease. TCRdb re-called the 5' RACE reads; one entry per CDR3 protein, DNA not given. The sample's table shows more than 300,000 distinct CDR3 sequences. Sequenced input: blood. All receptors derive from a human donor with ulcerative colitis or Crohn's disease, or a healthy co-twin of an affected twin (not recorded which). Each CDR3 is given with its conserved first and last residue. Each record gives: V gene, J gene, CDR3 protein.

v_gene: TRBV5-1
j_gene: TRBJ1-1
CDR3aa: CASSLVGGQFGAFF

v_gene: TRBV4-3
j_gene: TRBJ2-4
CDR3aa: CASSQDYGGGAKNIQYF

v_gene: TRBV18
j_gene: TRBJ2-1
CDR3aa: CASSPPPIFDEQFF

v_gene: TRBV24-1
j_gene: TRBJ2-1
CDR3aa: CATSDSRTSGPYNEQFF

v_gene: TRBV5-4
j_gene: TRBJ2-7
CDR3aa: CASSVGTENSYEQYF

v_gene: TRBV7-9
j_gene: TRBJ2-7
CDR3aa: CASSHKDSYEQYF

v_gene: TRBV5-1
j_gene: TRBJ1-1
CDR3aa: CASSYGQDFNTEAFF

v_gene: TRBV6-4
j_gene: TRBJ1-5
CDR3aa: CASKIDSYSNQPQHF

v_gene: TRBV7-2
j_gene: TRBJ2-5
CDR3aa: CASSFSGRGETQYF

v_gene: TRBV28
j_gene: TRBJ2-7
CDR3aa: CASSSGLAGTFYEQYF

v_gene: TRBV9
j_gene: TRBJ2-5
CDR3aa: CASSPGLAVTETQYF

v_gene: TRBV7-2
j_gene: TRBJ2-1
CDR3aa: CASSSRDNNYNEQFF

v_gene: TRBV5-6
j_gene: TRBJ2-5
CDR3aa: CASSPKQGRVETQYF

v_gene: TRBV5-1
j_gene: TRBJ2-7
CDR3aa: CASSSTIYEQYF

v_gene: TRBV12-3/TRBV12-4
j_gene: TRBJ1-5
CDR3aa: CASSSLQGQPQHF

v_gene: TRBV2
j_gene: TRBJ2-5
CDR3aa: CASSSTTETQYF

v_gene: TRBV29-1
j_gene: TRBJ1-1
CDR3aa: CSVEGFTGPLGNTEAFF

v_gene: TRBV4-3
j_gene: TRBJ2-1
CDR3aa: CASSQGHGLAGDYNEQFF

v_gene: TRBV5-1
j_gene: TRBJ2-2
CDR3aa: CASSGTQGLTTGELFF

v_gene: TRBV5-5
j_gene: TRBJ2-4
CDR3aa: CASSLGLASNIQYF

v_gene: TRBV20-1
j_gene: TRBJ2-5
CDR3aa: CSARKGPGEETQYF

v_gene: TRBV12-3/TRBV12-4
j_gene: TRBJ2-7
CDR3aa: CASSLGTGTEQYF

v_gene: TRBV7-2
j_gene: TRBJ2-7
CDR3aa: CASRRDSNYEQYF

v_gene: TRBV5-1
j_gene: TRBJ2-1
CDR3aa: CASSLPGTSGAAKEQFF

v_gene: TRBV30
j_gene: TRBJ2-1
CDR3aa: CAWSVLDRNYNEQFF

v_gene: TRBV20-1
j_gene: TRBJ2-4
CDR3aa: CSAREVAKNMQYF

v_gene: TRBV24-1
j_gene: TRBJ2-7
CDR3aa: CATSATGEDFEEQYF

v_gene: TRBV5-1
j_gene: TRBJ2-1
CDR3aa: CASSPSGRDYNEQFF

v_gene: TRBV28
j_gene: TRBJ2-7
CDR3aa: CASSQTGTSGKGYF

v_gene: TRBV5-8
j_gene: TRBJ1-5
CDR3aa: CASSLRDRENQPQHF

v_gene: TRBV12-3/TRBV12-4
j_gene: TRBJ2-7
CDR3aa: CASSFKTTQYF

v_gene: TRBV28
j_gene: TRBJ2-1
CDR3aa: CASRQRSGRNEQFF

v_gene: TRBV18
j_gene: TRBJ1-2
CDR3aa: CASSPKLIGVDGYTF

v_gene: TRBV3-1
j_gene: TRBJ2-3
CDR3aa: CASSPDRVTDTQYF

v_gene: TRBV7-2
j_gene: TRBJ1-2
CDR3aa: CASSLVFRTNYGYTF

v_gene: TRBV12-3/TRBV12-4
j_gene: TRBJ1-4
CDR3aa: CASSELPNEKLFF

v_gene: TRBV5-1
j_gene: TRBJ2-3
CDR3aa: CASSFGTTSTDTQYF

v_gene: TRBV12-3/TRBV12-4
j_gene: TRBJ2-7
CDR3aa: CASSFGFLYEQYF

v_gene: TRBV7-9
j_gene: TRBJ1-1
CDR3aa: CASGPQASNTEAFF

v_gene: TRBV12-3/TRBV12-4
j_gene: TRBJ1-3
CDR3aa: CASRSSSGNTIYF

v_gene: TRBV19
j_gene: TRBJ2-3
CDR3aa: CASHETSGGGTQYF

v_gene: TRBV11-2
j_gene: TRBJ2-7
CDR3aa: CASSLGLTYEQYF

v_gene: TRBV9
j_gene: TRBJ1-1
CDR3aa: CASSVVKFEAFF

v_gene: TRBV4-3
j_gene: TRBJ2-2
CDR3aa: CASSQAGQGRNTGELFF

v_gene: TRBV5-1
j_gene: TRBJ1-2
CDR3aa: CASSLEGNNYGYTF

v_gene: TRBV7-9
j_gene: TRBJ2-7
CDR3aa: CASSPPGGEYEQYF

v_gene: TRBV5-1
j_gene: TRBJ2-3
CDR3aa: CASSPQHDTQYF

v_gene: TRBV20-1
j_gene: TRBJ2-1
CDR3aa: CSARELGVKQFF

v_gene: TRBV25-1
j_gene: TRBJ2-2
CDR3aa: CASSPLLGELFF

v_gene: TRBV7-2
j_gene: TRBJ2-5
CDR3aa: CASTVAGGRETQYF

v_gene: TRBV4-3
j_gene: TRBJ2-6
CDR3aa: CASSQDRAGSGANVLTF

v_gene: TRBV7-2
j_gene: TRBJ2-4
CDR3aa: CASSLHASGGIQYF

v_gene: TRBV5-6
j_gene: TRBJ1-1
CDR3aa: CASSRPGTGARNTEAFF

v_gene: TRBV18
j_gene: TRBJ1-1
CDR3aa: CASSLKAAGTPGGRTEAFF

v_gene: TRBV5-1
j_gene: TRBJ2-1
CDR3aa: CASSSKAFPGLLVHNEQFF